This passage covers 13 T cell receptor beta chains from one sample sequenced in a study of cytomegalovirus exposure and HLA in healthy donors. 60 Vbeta and 13 Jbeta primers were used in PCR. Generated by immunoSEQ multiplex PCR, the TCRdb table keeps only in-frame clones and is missing some. This sample has about 200,000 clones; 65% to 85% occur once, and the top ten carry 1.5% to 2%. Sequenced input: PBMCs. These receptor sequences come from a man aged 45-65 years in good health and CMV-seronegative.

The chain carries TRBV28 and TRBJ2-7; 10 bases match TRBD1. The CDR3 runs to 15 residues. V lost 5 bases to trimming and J lost 3 bases; unmatched junction nucleotides: 7. Germline V gene lookup returns CDR1 MDHEN and CDR2 SYDVKM. CDR3 sequence: CASSPTGTGVYEQYF. The CDR3 DNA reads TGTGCCAGCAGTCCAACCGGGACAGGGGTCTACGAGCAGTACTTC.

The chain recombines TRBV7-6 with TRBJ2-1, with 8 bases identical to TRBD2. The CDR3 has 16 residues. V was clipped by 5 bases and J by 0 bases; unmatched bases: 6. CDR1 and CDR2 (germline): SGHVS, FNYEAQ. DNA for the CDR3: TGTGCCAGCAGCGCCTTAGCGGGGAGCTCCTACAATGAGCAGTTCTTC. This encodes CASSALAGSSYNEQFF.

The chain uses TRBV5-1 and TRBJ2-1; weak D call: TRBD2 (7 bases). Per the germline V gene, CDR1 is SGHRS and CDR2 is YFSETQ. CDR3 length: 14 residues. V was shortened by 4 bases and J by 5 bases, with 13 bases between the two germline ends. The CDR3 spells CASSGGGANNEQFF. In nucleotides, the CDR3 is TGCGCCAGCAGCGGAGGGGGGGCGAACAATGAGCAGTTCTTC.

The rearrangement uses TRBV5-1 and TRBJ2-2; 11 nucleotides match TRBD1. J lost 4 bases, V lost 5 bases, and 4 bases had no gene match. The CDR3 sequence is 15 residues long. In germline, CDR1 is SGHRS, CDR2 YFSETQ. CDR3 sequence: CASRRTGGSTGELFF. Here the CDR3 DNA reads TGCGCCAGCAGAAGGACAGGGGGCAGCACCGGGGAGCTGTTTTTT.

The V gene is TRBV13, the J gene TRBJ2-7, with TRBD2 matching 11 bases. Trimming at V came to 7 bases and at J to 2 bases, leaving 13 bases not matched to a gene. Germline values: CDR1 PRHDT, CDR2 FYEKMQ (reference sequence). The CDR3 sequence is 17 residues long. CDR3 nucleotide sequence: TGTGCCAGCAACTCTCGTGGGCTAGCGGGAGGAACCTACGAGCAGTACTTC. Protein: CASNSRGLAGGTYEQYF.

This clone was detected only once. The chain is built from TRBV4-1 and TRBJ2-3; maybe TRBD2 (6 bases). Germline V CDR1 and CDR2: MGHRA, YSYEKL. There are 15 residues in the CDR3. The V and J ends lost 4 bases and 1 base respectively, with 12 bases between them. For the CDR3, the DNA is TGCGCCAGCAGCCGGGAGCGGGTCCGCACAGATACGCAGTATTTT. Its protein product is CASSRERVRTDTQYF.

This clone was counted only a few times. The J gene is TRBJ1-2, the V gene TRBV6-5; D perhaps matches TRBD1 (6 bases). The CDR3 is 13 residues long. Per germline, CDR1 MNHEY and CDR2 SVGAGI. V dropped 0 bases and J dropped 4 bases, with 6 bases sitting between them. CDR3 nucleotide sequence: TGTGCCAGCAGTTACTCGGACAGCTATGGCTACACCTTC. Protein sequence: CASSYSDSYGYTF.

The chain employs TRBV14 and TRBJ2-1, with 12 bases aligning to TRBD2. CDR1 and CDR2 (germline): SGHDN, FVKESK. The V gene end was trimmed by 5 bases and the J gene end by 4 bases; junction bases not matched to a gene: 6. The CDR3 is 16 amino acids. CDR3 bases: TGTGCCAGCAGCTTGGGACTAGCGGGCTTATACAATGAGCAGTTCTTC. This sequence encodes CASSLGLAGLYNEQFF.

The chain's CDR3 is CASSRGTGGYNEQFF. The CDR3 nucleotides read TGTGCCAGCAGTCGGGGGACAGGGGGCTACAATGAGCAGTTCTTC. The rearrangement joins TRBV28 to TRBJ2-1, with 11 bases identical to TRBD1. Trimming removed 5 bases from V and 3 bases from J; junction bases left unmatched: 3. Germline V gene lookup returns CDR1 MDHEN and CDR2 SYDVKM. The CDR3 loop spans 15 amino acids. The variable domain in full, with the rest retrieved from reference TRBV28 and TRBJ2-1, is DVKVTQSSRYLVKRTGEKVFLECVQDMDHENMFWYRQDPGLGLRLIYFSYDVKMKEKGDIPEGYSVSREKKERFSLILESASTNQTSMYLCASSRGTGGYNEQFFGPGTRLTVL.

This clone was counted between two and nine times. The rearrangement joins TRBV5-1 to TRBJ1-1; maybe TRBD1 (6 bases). The V gene's germline CDR1 is SGHRS and CDR2 YFSETQ. V shed 0 bases and J shed 3 bases, with 9 bases lying between them. CDR3 length: 14 amino acids. The CDR3 here is CASSLAGDDTEAFF. The CDR3 DNA reads as TGCGCCAGCAGCTTGGCAGGGGACGACACTGAAGCTTTCTTT.

The chain combines TRBV7-6 with TRBJ2-7; 11 positions match TRBD2. Germline loops: CDR1 SGHVS, CDR2 FNYEAQ. The CDR3 covers 14 residues. Losses at the gene ends were 3 bases for V and 5 bases for J; bases not matched to a gene: 3. The CDR3 DNA is TGTGCCAGCAGCTTGCTACTAGCGGGAGACGAGCAGTACTTC. This codes for CASSLLLAGDEQYF.

The J gene is TRBJ2-1, the V gene TRBV5-1; the match to TRBD1 covers 9 bases. Germline CDR1 reads SGHRS; CDR2 reads YFSETQ. The CDR3 has 14 amino acids. The ends lost 5 bases at V and 14 bases at J; junction bases unmatched: 14. The CDR3 spells CASRRDTGQGGKFF. In DNA form, the CDR3 reads TGCGCCAGCAGGAGAGATACGGGACAGGGAGGGAAGTTCTTC.

The chain couples TRBV6-5 to TRBJ2-1, with D perhaps TRBD2 (5 bases). Germline lookup yields CDR1 MNHEY and CDR2 SVGAGI. This CDR3 region has 14 residues. V was shortened by 3 bases and J by 5 bases, with 11 bases between the two germline ends. CDR3 loop: CASSYILAHNEQFF. CDR3 DNA sequence: TGTGCCAGCAGTTATATTCTAGCACACAATGAGCAGTTCTTC.